The clone carrying this T cell receptor beta chain occurred a few times. Its antigen remains unidentified. This entry belongs to a study of CD8+ T cells in alopecia areata. Study as a whole: Twice daily, treated patients received 5 to 10 mg of oral tofacitinib. The percentage of affected scalp area served as the score of severity for treated patients. Study-level findings and limits: Association of baseline CD8+ expansion with response is uncertain owing to one nonresponder.

After isolation, RNA underwent reverse transcription to generate cDNA as the sequencing template. Only in-frame clones appear in the TCRdb table, and some are missing; sequencing was by immunoSEQ multiplex PCR. In the table there are 150,000 to 200,000 clones, around 50% of which are singletons. Treatment: oral pan-JAK inhibitor, 5-10 mg twice daily. Trimming cost V 7 bases and J 4 bases; bases outside gene matches: 8. The CDR3 is made up of 14 amino acids. In germline, CDR1 is LNHDA, CDR2 SQIVND (reference sequence). The rearrangement uses TRBV19 and TRBJ1-2; 8 bases fit TRBD1. The source material was CD8+ T cells sorted from blood, sampled at week 24, from a patient treated with tofacitinib. This TCR was recovered from a human donor with alopecia areata. In nucleotides, the CDR3 is TGTGCCAGTATCGGGACAGGTAGTGGCTATGGCTACACCTTC. It is translated as CASIGTGSGYGYTF.